This record covers a single TCR beta chain. The final CDR3 position lacks the conserved phenylalanine or tryptophan, pointing to a likely read error. It is unclear where the CDR3 begins or ends on the DNA, so no DNA is shown, and the CDR3 is as TCRdb lists it. The source of the sample is a study of tumor-infiltrating lymphocytes in primary liver carcinoma. Study overall: Each of the growths was stage T1-T3 N0M0, extending about 4.2 to 10 cm across.

Unsorted bulk tissue, about 19-30 mg of it, served as the source for co-extraction of RNA and DNA. Resection treated the patients' primary liver carcinoma. Each tumor was sampled at four poles and its centre. A constant-region primer primed TCR beta cDNA synthesis from about 490 ng of total RNA. Libraries for TCR beta were built through three nested multiplex PCR rounds, which together made up a slightly modified ARM-PCR procedure. It was with TRBV1-TRBV30 forward primers and a C-beta reverse primer that the first two PCR rounds were run, at around 10 cycles each. Using its own MiXCR run on the multiplex PCR reads, TCRdb lists one record per CDR3 protein. The table records over 35,000 distinct CDR3 sequences, around 66% of them present only once. Per germline, CDR1 SGHAT and CDR2 FQNNGV. The CDR3 length is 12 residues, termini included.

Sequenced: liver tumor tissue from sampling region 2. The sample's subset: tumor region T2, inferior pole. This TCR derives from a man between 40 and 49 years old with primary liver carcinoma and hepatitis B virus infection. The gene calls are TRBV11-2 and TRBJ2-7. The CDR3 sequence is CASNLSGFKQYL.